The 22 T cell receptor beta chains given below trace back to one sample, sequenced in a study of OX40 agonist ivuxolimab in advanced cancers. Clones were read by immunoSEQ multiplex PCR, and TCRdb kept only the in-frame ones, dropping some. The table shows about 82,000 clones, with 88% occurring only once. The sequences come from CD4+ or CD8+ T cells sorted from blood, collected in a trial of the OX40 agonist ivuxolimab. Source of these receptors: an adult with an advanced solid tumor such as melanoma, head and neck, liver or kidney cancer.

The genes are TRBV6-5 and TRBJ2-2, with TRBD1 identical over 7 bases. Germline assignment: CDR1 MNHEY and CDR2 SVGAGI. The CDR3 is 13 residues long. The DNA for the CDR3 is TGTGTCACCGGGACAGTGAACACCGGGGAGCTGTTTTTT. This encodes CVTGTVNTGELFF.

The gene calls are TRBV29-1 and TRBJ1-2, with D perhaps TRBD1 (6 bases). CDR3 length: 17 amino acids. V lost 0 bases, J lost 4 bases, and 21 bases lay in between. The V gene's germline CDR1 is SQVTM and CDR2 ANQGSEA. The CDR3 here is CSVEDSYLGGDRYGYTF. CDR3 coding DNA: TGCAGCGTTGAAGATTCTTATTTAGGGGGGGACCGCTATGGCTACACCTTC.

This clone showed up just once. The J gene is TRBJ2-7, the V gene TRBV28, with 9 bases that match TRBD1. The CDR3 sequence is 14 residues long. Trimming at V came to 3 bases and at J to 3 bases, leaving 3 bases not matched to a gene. Germline-derived CDR1 and CDR2 are MDHEN and SYDVKM. This chain's CDR3 is CASSFEGQGYEQYF. The DNA of the CDR3 is TGTGCCAGCAGTTTTGAGGGACAGGGCTACGAGCAGTACTTC.

The chain links TRBV7-8 to TRBJ2-1; 9 nucleotides match TRBD2. V lost 5 bases and J lost 9; bases outside the gene matches: 29. In germline, CDR1 is SGHVS, CDR2 FQNEAQ. The length of the CDR3 is 21 residues. Here the CDR3 DNA reads TGTGCCAGCAGCCCCGGGCTTCTGCGGGAGGGCCCCATTGGGACTAGGAGTGAGCAGTTCTTC. It encodes CASSPGLLREGPIGTRSEQFF.

This chain links TRBV14 with TRBJ2-7, with D unclear. This CDR3 is built from 13 residues. CDR1 is SGHDN and CDR2 is FVKESK in the germline V gene. Trimming shortened V by 0 bases and J by 4 bases, and 7 bases separated the two germline ends. CDR3: CASSQEVVYEQYF. CDR3 in DNA: TGTGCCAGCAGCCAAGAAGTTGTTTACGAGCAGTACTTC.

The chain links TRBV9 to TRBJ2-1; 7 nucleotides align to TRBD2. Germline CDR1 and CDR2: SGDLS and YYNGEE. The V gene end was trimmed by 0 bases and the J gene end by 6 bases; junction bases not matched to a gene: 21. The length of the CDR3 is 20 residues. The CDR3 protein is CASSVVPVIAAGEKGNEQFF. The CDR3 nucleotides read TGTGCCAGCAGCGTAGTCCCGGTCATTGCGGCGGGAGAGAAGGGCAATGAGCAGTTCTTC.

This chain connects TRBV7-6 to TRBJ1-5; D not certain. V lost 5 bases to trimming and J lost 7 bases, with 21 bases between them. The CDR3 covers 16 residues. The germline CDR1 and CDR2 sequences are SGHVS and FNYEAQ. CDR3 sequence reads: CASSARASREGQPQHF. In DNA, the CDR3 is TGTGCCAGCAGCGCCCGGGCTTCAAGAGAAGGGCAGCCCCAGCATTTT.

The chain links TRBV4-1 to TRBJ1-5, with D tentatively TRBD1 (5 bases). The CDR3 is made up of 14 amino acids. V lost 4 bases and J 2 bases, leaving 9 bases between the germline ends. Germline CDR1 MGHRA, CDR2 YSYEKL. The CDR3 reads CASSLQQGNQPQHF. CDR3 sequence (DNA): TGCGCCAGCAGCCTACAACAGGGCAATCAGCCCCAGCATTTT.

This chain uses TRBV28 with TRBJ2-7; D is uncertain. The germline V and J ends were trimmed by 6 bases and 6 bases, with 6 bases remaining between them. The CDR3 sequence is 10 residues long. The germline CDR1 and CDR2 sequences are MDHEN and SYDVKM. CDR3 DNA: TGTGCCAGCAGCTTAGGCGAGCAGTACTTC. It is translated as CASSLGEQYF.

In its sample, this clone was seen once. The CDR3 DNA reads TGTGCCAGCAGTTTTGCTGACGTTTCGGGATTTTTGTCTGGAGAGCCCCAGCATTTT. Its translation is CASSFADVSGFLSGEPQHF. The chain employs TRBV28 and TRBJ1-5; no reliable D call. The germline CDR1 and CDR2 sequences are MDHEN and SYDVKM. This CDR3 is built from 19 residues. V was pared by 3 bases and J by 8 bases, with 29 bases between.

This clone was seen more than once but under ten times. The chain joins TRBV6-6 to TRBJ1-2; D is unresolved. CDR3 length: 13 residues. Germline values: CDR1 MNHNY, CDR2 SVGAGI (reference sequence). The V end lost 6 bases, the J end lost 3 bases, and 11 bases lay between the germline ends. In DNA, the CDR3 is TGTGCCAGCAGCTTAACATCGTACTATGGCTACACCTTC. It translates to CASSLTSYYGYTF.

A word on this clone: The germline gene is not matched at one end of the junction; a read error may be the cause. The genes are TRBV28 and TRBJ2-7, with TRBD2 matching 7 bases. Germline V CDR1 and CDR2: MDHEN, SYDVKM. This CDR3 has 15 residues. CDR3 sequence (DNA): TGTGCCAGCAGTTTAGGCTCTAGCGGAGGGCGAACTCTCTTCTTC. The encoded protein is CASSLGSSGGRTLFF.

The chain joins TRBV5-4 to TRBJ2-2; 9 bases map to TRBD1. Per the germline V gene, CDR1 is SGHNT and CDR2 is YYREEE (reference sequence). The V gene end was trimmed by 3 bases and the J gene end by 5 bases; junction bases not matched to a gene: 8. The CDR3 is 16 amino acids. CDR3 protein: CASSSRLTGGTGELFF. Written as DNA, the CDR3 is TGTGCCAGCAGCTCAAGACTGACAGGGGGGACCGGGGAGCTGTTTTTT.

This chain connects TRBV5-1 to TRBJ2-1; TRBD2 aligns across 7 bases. CDR1 and CDR2 from the germline V gene are SGHRS and YFSETQ. The V gene end was trimmed by 0 bases and the J gene end by 6 bases; junction bases not matched to a gene: 3. The CDR3 runs 14 residues. The CDR3 DNA follows: TGCGCCAGCAGCTTGGTATCTAGCGGCAATGAGCAGTTCTTC. Translated, it gives CASSLVSSGNEQFF.

The rearrangement joins TRBV27 to TRBJ2-4; 12 nucleotides align to TRBD1. The CDR3 extends over 16 amino acids. In germline, CDR1 is MNHEY, CDR2 SMNVEV (reference sequence). Losses at the gene ends were 2 bases for V and 7 bases for J; bases not matched to a gene: 6. The CDR3 DNA reads TGTGCCAGCAGTTTAATGGGACAGGGGGCTTGGAACATTCAGTACTTC. As protein: CASSLMGQGAWNIQYF.

The chain combines TRBV28 with TRBJ2-7; D is ambiguous. CDR1 and CDR2 from the germline V gene are MDHEN and SYDVKM. Trimming pared 1 base from V and 2 bases from J, leaving 9 bases between. The CDR3 length is 14 residues. The CDR3 bases are TGTGCCAGCAGTTTATTCCTAGAGCCCTACGAGCAGTACTTC. Translating gives CASSLFLEPYEQYF.

The chain is built from TRBV6-5 and TRBJ2-7; D may be TRBD1 (6 bases). Trimming left V 8 bases short and J 2 bases short, with 19 bases between. Germline-derived CDR1 and CDR2 are MNHEY and SVGAGI. The CDR3 length is 15 residues. The CDR3, as DNA: TGTGCCAGCCAAACTCCGGGACAAGCCCCCTACGAGCAGTACTTC. Translated: CASQTPGQAPYEQYF.

The chain combines TRBV5-1 with TRBJ2-5; 10 bases fit TRBD1. CDR3 length: 14 residues. V shed 7 bases and J 4 bases; nucleotides not matched to a gene: 7. Germline CDR1 reads SGHRS; CDR2 reads YFSETQ. The CDR3 nucleotides are TGCGCCAGCGGCAGACAGGGGGCTGGAGAGACCCAGTACTTC. Protein sequence: CASGRQGAGETQYF.

The rearrangement uses TRBV10-3 and TRBJ2-3, with D perhaps matching TRBD1 (5 bases). CDR3 length: 12 amino acids. Germline CDR1 is ENHRY and CDR2 is SYGVKD. The V and J ends lost 2 bases and 9 bases respectively, with 9 bases between them. CDR3 residues: CAISETQVTQYF. The CDR3 DNA sequence: TGTGCCATCAGTGAGACACAGGTAACGCAGTATTTT.

The genes are TRBV5-4 and TRBJ1-1; 9 positions agree with TRBD1. J was trimmed by 6 bases and V by 10 bases; bases with no gene match: 13. Germline lookup yields CDR1 SGHNT and CDR2 YYREEE (reference sequence). This CDR3 is built from 14 residues. Here the CDR3 DNA reads TGTGCCCGGGAACGGGACAGGGTGTTCCCTGAAGCTTTCTTT. This sequence encodes CARERDRVFPEAFF. The variable domain in full, completed from reference TRBV5-4 and TRBJ1-1, reads ETGVTQSPTHLIKTRGQQVTLRCSSQSGHNTVSWYQQALGQGPQFIFQYYREEENGRGNFPPRFSGLQFPNYSSELNVNALELDDSALYLCARERDRVFPEAFFGQGTRLTVV.

The V call is TRBV28, the J call TRBJ1-2; D not certain. Trimming took off 6 bases at V and 5 bases at J, with 10 bases between the two ends. The CDR3 is made up of 12 amino acids. The V gene's germline CDR1 is MDHEN and CDR2 SYDVKM. The CDR3 loop is CASRSPGYGYTF. CDR3 nucleotides: TGTGCCAGCAGAAGCCCGGGGTATGGCTACACCTTC.

The gene calls are TRBV11-3 and TRBJ2-5, with D perhaps TRBD1 (5 bases). The germline V gene encodes CDR1 SGHNT and CDR2 YENEEA. The CDR3 consists of 14 residues. Trimming cost V 3 bases and J 5 bases, with 13 bases left between them. The CDR3 nucleotides are TGTGCCAGCAGCTTTGGCCCAGGGTCGGAGACCCAGTACTTC. Translated, it gives CASSFGPGSETQYF.